This T cell receptor beta chain was captured by sequencing in a study of blood T cell repertoires in COVID-19 (dated by TCRdb to the early 2020s). Study-level background: Samples from collaborators originated in the United States, Italy and Spain and spanned both the acute and convalescent phases of COVID-19. The prospective study material was composed of cDNA or gDNA derived from T cells, B-cell-depleted T cells, or PBMCs. The dataset comprised deeply sampled blood TCRbeta repertoires from subjects exposed to, actively infected with, or recovered from COVID-19. The repertoires were released in a freely available public database intended as a resource for research on the immune response to SARS-CoV-2. Samples were obtained from the ongoing ImmuneRACE study (first 160 participants) and from over a thousand subjects provided by 6 global collaborators. A de-identified subject ID, COVID-19 status, age in years and sex were almost always included in the sample metadata. Where HLA class I and class II types were available, the types were taken from metadata supplied by the sample provider, not from assay-based typing. What the research found in general, with its limitations: How much clinical and demographic metadata was included differed by source and by participant, and the metadata was provided uncurated.

The immunoSEQ Assay, a bias-controlled multiplex PCR, was used to amplify TCRbeta CDR3 regions from genomic DNA. As for how the authors treated the data: Within the assay, amplification of reference gene primers was used to estimate how many nucleated cells each sample contained. To quantify the absolute abundance of each unique TCRbeta CDR3 rearrangement, sequence reads were collapsed and filtered. For each sample, productive Simpson clonality was calculated as the square root of Simpson's diversity index over productive rearrangements. In TCRdb, the immuneACCESS table is reduced to in-frame sequences with V and J assigned. These tables do not hold every clone; where another copy was compared, an unresolved V gene accounts for under half, and the others remain unexplained. That table supplies the V and J calls and clone size; D and trimming were determined from the DNA. This sample is represented by approximately 60,000 clones; around 87% of them were singletons. The biggest ten clones account for about 6.9% of the sample.

Each collaborating institution followed its own protocols to collect whole blood in K2EDTA tubes. For TCRbeta analysis, collaborators shipped samples as frozen whole blood, isolated PBMCs, or DNA extracted from either of those sample types. The germline V gene (reference sequence) supplies CDR1 DFQATT and CDR2 SNEGSKA. V loses 3 bases at its end and J loses 5 bases; junction bases beyond the gene matches: 3. The CDR3, from cysteine to phenylalanine, totals 13 residues. Only CDR3 DNA remains: 39 bases, in frame from the first base. Regarding this clone: This clone's antigen is unknown. The sample holds no much larger clone one base away, and base qualities are not on file.

The chain is assembled from TRBV20-1 and TRBJ1-5; TRBD1 agrees with 8 junctional bases. The sequence was obtained from a man aged 60 to 75 with active or convalescent COVID-19. Source material: peripheral blood. The base sequence is TGCAGTGCTAGTGGCAGGGGGCATCAGCCCCAGCATTTT. It is translated as CSASGRGHQPQHF.